The 24 T cell receptor beta chains reported below all come from one sample, sequenced in a study of cytomegalovirus exposure and HLA in healthy donors. PCR primers comprised 60 Vbeta and 13 Jbeta primers. Libraries were prepared by immunoSEQ multiplex PCR; TCRdb keeps only in-frame clonotypes and omits some of them. The data contain 110,000 or so clones, 75% to 85% of them singletons. Sequencing was done on a sample of PBMCs. The receptors were sampled from a man younger than 40 in good health and CMV-seronegative.

This clone was observed a handful of times. The chain recombines TRBV13 with TRBJ1-5; D remains unclear. The CDR3 consists of 15 residues. The germline V gene has CDR1 PRHDT and CDR2 FYEKMQ (reference sequence). Trimming shortened V by 0 bases and J by 4 bases, and 10 bases separated the two germline ends. The CDR3 bases are TGTGCCAGCAGCTTAGGGACTCCTGGGAATCAGCCCCAGCATTTT. Translating it yields CASSLGTPGNQPQHF.

The V and J genes are TRBV7-2 and TRBJ2-6, with 12 bases fitting TRBD2. The CDR3 sequence is 17 residues long. The V and J ends lost 4 bases and 4 bases, in that order; junction bases with no gene match: 5. Germline V gene sequence: CDR1 SGHTA, CDR2 FQGNSA. Here the CDR3 DNA reads TGTGCCAGCAGCTCTAGCGGGGGGGCCTCCGGGGCCAACGTCCTGACTTTC. Protein sequence: CASSSSGGASGANVLTF.

This clone has only one observation. The V and J genes are TRBV29-1 and TRBJ2-7, with D perhaps matching TRBD2 (6 bases). The germline V and J ends were trimmed by 5 bases and 0 bases, with 11 bases remaining between them. CDR3 length: 13 residues. Germline CDR1 is SQVTM and CDR2 is ANQGSEA. The CDR3 loop is CSVLSSVSYEQYF. The CDR3 DNA is TGCAGCGTTCTATCTAGCGTCTCCTACGAGCAGTACTTC.

This chain links TRBV9 with TRBJ2-2; no firm D call. Trimming shortened V by 0 bases and J by 1 base, and 10 bases separated the two germline ends. CDR1 is SGDLS and CDR2 is YYNGEE in the germline V gene. The CDR3 sequence is 16 residues long. The CDR3 protein is CASSVGRARNTGELFF. The CDR3 nucleotides are TGTGCCAGCAGCGTAGGTCGAGCGCGGAACACCGGGGAGCTGTTTTTT.

The rearrangement links TRBV9 to TRBJ2-1, with 8 nucleotides matching TRBD2. V gave up 0 bases and J gave up 0 bases; unmatched junction bases: 5. Per the germline V gene, CDR1 is SGDLS and CDR2 is YYNGEE. CDR3 length: 17 amino acids. The CDR3 protein is CASSVAGGMSSYNEQFF. CDR3 bases: TGTGCCAGCAGCGTAGCGGGAGGGATGAGCTCCTACAATGAGCAGTTCTTC. Using reference TRBV9 and TRBJ2-1 for the parts outside the CDR3, the full variable domain is DSGVTQTPKHLITATGQRVTLRCSPRSGDLSVYWYQQSLDQGLQFLIQYYNGEERAKGNILERFSAQQFPDLHSELNLSSLELGDSALYFCASSVAGGMSSYNEQFFGPGTRLTVL.

The chain recombines TRBV9 with TRBJ2-1; D is undetermined. The CDR3 covers 13 residues. V shed 2 bases and J shed 6 bases, with 9 bases lying between them. Germline V lookup: CDR1 SGDLS, CDR2 YYNGEE. The CDR3 loop reads CASSVGVFNEQFF. CDR3 nucleotide sequence: TGTGCCAGCAGCGTGGGCGTGTTCAATGAGCAGTTCTTC.

This clone was seen a handful of times. This chain joins TRBV27 and TRBJ2-7, with 14 nucleotides matching TRBD2. V shed 5 bases, J shed 2 bases, and the junction held 14 bases outside the gene matches. From germline, CDR1 is MNHEY and CDR2 SMNVEV (reference sequence). The CDR3 contains 19 residues. As DNA, the CDR3 is TGTGCCAGCAGTCCACATTCCGGGACTAGCGGGAGCGGAACCTACGAGCAGTACTTC. Its translation is CASSPHSGTSGSGTYEQYF.

This sequence joins TRBV5-4 and TRBJ1-1; tentative D call: TRBD1 (5 bases). CDR3 size: 13 residues. Germline-derived CDR1 and CDR2 are SGHNT and YYREEE (reference sequence). Trimming cost V 1 base and J 4 bases, with 8 bases left between them. CDR3 region: CASSLWGLTEAFF. The DNA of the CDR3 is TGTGCCAGCAGCTTGTGGGGACTCACTGAAGCTTTCTTT.

V usage is TRBV19 and J usage is TRBJ1-5; D is ambiguous. The ends were cut back, 6 bases at V and 2 bases at J, with 11 bases in the middle. This CDR3 has 14 amino acids. Germline V gives CDR1 LNHDA, CDR2 SQIVND (reference sequence). CDR3 sequence: CASSSRGGNQPQHF. DNA for the CDR3: TGTGCCAGTAGCTCCCGCGGAGGCAATCAGCCCCAGCATTTT.

The chain links TRBV5-6 to TRBJ1-2; 7 bases line up with TRBD1. The ends lost 9 bases at V and 2 bases at J; junction bases unmatched: 7. The CDR3 sequence is 13 residues long. Germline CDR1 SGHDT, CDR2 YYEEEE. For the CDR3, the DNA is TGTGCCACCACACTGGGACAGAACTATGGCTACACCTTC. This translates into CATTLGQNYGYTF.

The J gene is TRBJ1-6, the V gene TRBV2; 7 nucleotides align to TRBD1. Germline V gene data show CDR1 as SNHLY and CDR2 as FYNNEI. CDR3 length: 15 residues. The V and J ends lost 8 bases and 6 bases, in that order; junction bases with no gene match: 10. CDR3 nucleotides: TGTGCCAGCGTAGATAGGACAGGTGGTAATTCACCCCTCCACTTT. It codes for CASVDRTGGNSPLHF.

CDR3 nucleotide sequence: TGTGCCAGTAGTATAGCCAGCTCTGGGGCCAACGTCCTGACTTTC. Its translation is CASSIASSGANVLTF. This chain links TRBV19 with TRBJ2-6; D ambiguous. This CDR3 comprises 15 residues. From germline, CDR1 is LNHDA and CDR2 SQIVND (reference sequence). V lost 1 base to trimming and J lost 0 bases, with 4 bases between them.

The rearrangement joins TRBV18 to TRBJ2-5; no definite D call. CDR3 length: 14 residues. With 3 bases removed from V and 0 bases from J, the gap between germline ends came to 8 bases. Germline CDR1 KGHSH, CDR2 LQKENI. The CDR3 bases are TGTGCCAGCTCACCTCAGGAATACCAAGAGACCCAGTACTTC. As protein: CASSPQEYQETQYF.

The rearrangement joins TRBV5-5 to TRBJ1-6; D unresolved. Germline V gene lookup returns CDR1 SGHKS and CDR2 YYEKEE (reference sequence). The CDR3 is 15 amino acids. Trimming removed 4 bases from V and 3 bases from J, with 11 bases in between. The DNA of the CDR3 is TGTGCCAGCAGCACTCAGGTTTTCTATAATTCACCCCTCCACTTT. This sequence encodes CASSTQVFYNSPLHF.

The chain recombines TRBV5-1 with TRBJ2-5; 10 nucleotides agree with TRBD2. The CDR3 totals 17 residues. J lost 1 base, V lost 0 bases, and 6 bases had no gene match. In germline, CDR1 is SGHRS, CDR2 YFSETQ. This CDR3 reads CASSLGGLADLQETQYF. The DNA of the CDR3 is TGCGCCAGCAGCTTGGGAGGACTAGCGGACCTCCAAGAGACCCAGTACTTC.

The chain recombines TRBV5-1 with TRBJ1-6; 7 positions agree with TRBD1. V lost 4 bases to trimming and J lost 13 bases; unmatched junction nucleotides: 14. CDR3 length: 15 residues. CDR1 and CDR2 from the germline V gene are SGHRS and YFSETQ. CDR3: CASSASTGTESPLHF. The CDR3 region has the DNA TGCGCCAGCAGCGCCTCGACAGGGACGGAATCCCCCCTCCACTTT.

By share of the sample, this clone is medium-sized (0.01 to 0.1%). CDR3: CASSRDSDQPQHF. CDR3 coding DNA: TGTGCCAGCAGCCGGGACAGCGATCAGCCCCAGCATTTT. V and J are TRBV4-2 and TRBJ1-5; 7 nucleotides align to TRBD1. V trimming: 4 bases; J trimming: 5 bases; junction bases outside the gene matches: 2. The CDR3 spans 13 residues. Germline assignment: CDR1 LGHNA and CDR2 YNFKEQ.

This chain uses TRBV10-3 with TRBJ2-5; TRBD1 agrees at 11 bases. Trimming removed 6 bases from V and 2 bases from J; junction bases left unmatched: 2. From germline, CDR1 is ENHRY and CDR2 SYGVKD. This CDR3 contains 14 residues. The chain's CDR3 is CAIRGDRGQETQYF. CDR3 nucleotide sequence: TGTGCCATCAGGGGGGACAGGGGGCAAGAGACCCAGTACTTC.

This chain connects TRBV6-5 to TRBJ2-1, with D perhaps TRBD2 (5 bases). From germline, CDR1 is MNHEY and CDR2 SVGAGI. The CDR3 contains 16 residues. Between the trimmed V and J ends, which lost 4 bases and 0 bases, there was a span of 13 bases. The CDR3 loop is CASSLKDWSSYNEQFF. CDR3 DNA sequence: TGTGCCAGCAGTTTAAAGGACTGGAGCTCCTACAATGAGCAGTTCTTC.

In its sample, this clone is medium-sized (0.01 to 0.1%). The chain uses TRBV7-9 and TRBJ2-6; 7 bases match TRBD1. CDR1 and CDR2 (germline): SEHNR, FQNEAQ (reference sequence). Germline trimming cut 5 bases from V and 2 bases from J; bases unmatched to any gene: 6. This CDR3 contains 16 residues. CDR3 coding DNA: TGTGCCAGCAGCGCTATAGGGGGCGCTGGGGCCAACGTCCTGACTTTC. This codes for CASSAIGGAGANVLTF.

The CDR3 nucleotides read TGCAGCGTTGAAAGTTTGGGACAGGGGGAGCAGTACTTC. Its protein product is CSVESLGQGEQYF. The chain combines TRBV29-1 with TRBJ2-7; 10 nucleotides align to TRBD1. From germline, CDR1 is SQVTM and CDR2 ANQGSEA. This CDR3 contains 13 residues. The V segment lost 2 bases and the J segment 7 bases; nucleotides outside the gene matches: 5.

The chain employs TRBV5-1 and TRBJ2-7, with D possibly TRBD1 on 5 matching bases. The CDR3 sequence is 13 residues long. Trimming cost V 3 bases and J 2 bases, with 9 bases left between them. Germline V gene sequence: CDR1 SGHRS, CDR2 YFSETQ. The chain's CDR3 is CASSWGLTYEQYF. Written as DNA, the CDR3 is TGCGCCAGCAGCTGGGGCCTAACCTACGAGCAGTACTTC.

This sequence joins TRBV6-6 and TRBJ1-2; 7 nucleotides agree with TRBD1. Germline loops: CDR1 MNHNY, CDR2 SVGAGI (reference sequence). This CDR3 is built from 13 residues. After removal of 4 bases from V and 3 bases from J, the junction contained 2 bases not matched to a gene. The CDR3 bases are TGTGCCAGCAGTTTTACAGGGGACTATGGCTACACCTTC. This translates into CASSFTGDYGYTF.

This chain links TRBV7-9 with TRBJ2-3; 11 bases match TRBD2. Germline CDR1 SEHNR, CDR2 FQNEAQ (reference sequence). The CDR3 sequence is 15 residues long. V shed 2 bases, J shed 5 bases, and the junction held 3 bases outside the gene matches. CDR3 DNA sequence: TGTGCCAGCAGCTTAACTAGCGGGGGTGGAGATACGCAGTATTTT. Amino acid sequence: CASSLTSGGGDTQYF.